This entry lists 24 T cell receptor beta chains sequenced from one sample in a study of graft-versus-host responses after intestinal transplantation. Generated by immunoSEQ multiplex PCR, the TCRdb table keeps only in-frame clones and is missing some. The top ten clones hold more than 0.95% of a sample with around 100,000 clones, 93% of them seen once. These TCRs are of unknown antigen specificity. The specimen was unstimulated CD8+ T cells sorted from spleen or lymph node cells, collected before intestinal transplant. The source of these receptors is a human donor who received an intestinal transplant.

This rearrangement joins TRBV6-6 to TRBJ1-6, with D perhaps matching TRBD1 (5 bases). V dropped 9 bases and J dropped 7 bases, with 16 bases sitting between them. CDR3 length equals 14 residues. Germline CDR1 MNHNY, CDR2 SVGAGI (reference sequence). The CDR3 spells CARPPPGRNSPLHF. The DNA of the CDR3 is TGTGCCAGACCCCCCCCAGGGCGGAATTCACCCCTCCACTTT.

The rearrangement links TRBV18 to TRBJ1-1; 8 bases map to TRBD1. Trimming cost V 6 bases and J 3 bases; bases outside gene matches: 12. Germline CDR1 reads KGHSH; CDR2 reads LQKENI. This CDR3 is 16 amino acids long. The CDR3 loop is CASSKSQGEFHTEAFF. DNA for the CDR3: TGTGCCAGCTCGAAATCACAGGGGGAATTTCACACTGAAGCTTTCTTT. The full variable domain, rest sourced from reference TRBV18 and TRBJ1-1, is NAGVMQNPRHLVRRRGQEARLRCSPMKGHSHVYWYRQLPEEGLKFMVYLQKENIIDESGMPKERFSAEFPKEGPSILRIQQVVRGDSAAYFCASSKSQGEFHTEAFFGQGTRLTVV.

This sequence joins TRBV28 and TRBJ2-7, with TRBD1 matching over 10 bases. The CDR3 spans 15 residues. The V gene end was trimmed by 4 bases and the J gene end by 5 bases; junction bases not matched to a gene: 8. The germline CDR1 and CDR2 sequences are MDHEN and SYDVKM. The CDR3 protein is CASSSRRDRGDEQYF. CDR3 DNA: TGTGCCAGCAGTTCCCGTAGGGACAGGGGCGACGAGCAGTACTTC. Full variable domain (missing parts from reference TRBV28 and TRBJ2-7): DVKVTQSSRYLVKRTGEKVFLECVQDMDHENMFWYRQDPGLGLRLIYFSYDVKMKEKGDIPEGYSVSREKKERFSLILESASTNQTSMYLCASSSRRDRGDEQYFGPGTRLTVT.

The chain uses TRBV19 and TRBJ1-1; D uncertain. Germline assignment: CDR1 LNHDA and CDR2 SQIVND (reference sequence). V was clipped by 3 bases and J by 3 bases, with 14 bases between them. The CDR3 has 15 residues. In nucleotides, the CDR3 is TGTGCCAGTAGTATTGGGTTTGGATGGGACACTGAAGCTTTCTTT. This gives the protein CASSIGFGWDTEAFF. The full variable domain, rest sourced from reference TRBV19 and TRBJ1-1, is DGGITQSPKYLFRKEGQNVTLSCEQNLNHDAMYWYRQDPGQGLRLIYYSQIVNDFQKGDIAEGYSVSREKKESFPLTVTSAQKNPTAFYLCASSIGFGWDTEAFFGQGTRLTVV.

The CDR3 nucleotides read TGTGCCAGTAGTGCGCTGGACAGCCAAGAGACCCAGTACTTC. It yields the protein CASSALDSQETQYF. This rearrangement joins TRBV19 to TRBJ2-5; D perhaps matches TRBD1 (6 bases). V was cut by 5 bases and J by 1 base, with 11 bases left in between. Germline V gene sequence: CDR1 LNHDA, CDR2 SQIVND (reference sequence). The CDR3 is 14 residues long.

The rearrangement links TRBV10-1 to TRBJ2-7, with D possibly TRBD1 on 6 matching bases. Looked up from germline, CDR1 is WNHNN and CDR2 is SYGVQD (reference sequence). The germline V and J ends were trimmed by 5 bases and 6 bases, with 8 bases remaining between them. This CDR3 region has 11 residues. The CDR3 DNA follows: TGCGCCAGCAGTCAGGGGAGCGAGCAGTACTTC. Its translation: CASSQGSEQYF.

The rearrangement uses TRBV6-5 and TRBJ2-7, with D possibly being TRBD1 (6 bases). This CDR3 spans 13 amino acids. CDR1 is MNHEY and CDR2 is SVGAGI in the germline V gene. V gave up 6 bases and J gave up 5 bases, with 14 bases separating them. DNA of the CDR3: TGTGCCAGCAGCGCAGGGGCTCTTAACGAGCAGTACTTC. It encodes CASSAGALNEQYF.

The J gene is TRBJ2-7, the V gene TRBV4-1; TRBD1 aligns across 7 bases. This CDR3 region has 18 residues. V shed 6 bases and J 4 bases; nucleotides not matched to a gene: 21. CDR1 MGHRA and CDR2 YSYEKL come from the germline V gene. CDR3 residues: CASSLDRVTSGSPYEQYF. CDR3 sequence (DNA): TGCGCCAGCAGTCTCGACAGGGTCACTTCCGGGTCTCCTTACGAGCAGTACTTC.

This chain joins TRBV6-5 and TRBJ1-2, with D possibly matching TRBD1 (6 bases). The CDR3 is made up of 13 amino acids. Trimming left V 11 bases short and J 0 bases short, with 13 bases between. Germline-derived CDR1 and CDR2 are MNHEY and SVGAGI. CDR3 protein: CAVQGRANYGYTF. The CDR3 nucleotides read TGTGCCGTCCAGGGGAGAGCTAACTATGGCTACACCTTC.

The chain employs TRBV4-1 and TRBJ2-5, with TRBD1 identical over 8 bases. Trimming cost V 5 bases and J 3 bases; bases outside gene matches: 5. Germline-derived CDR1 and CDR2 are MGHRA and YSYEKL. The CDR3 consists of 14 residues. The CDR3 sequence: CASSYSQGEETQYF. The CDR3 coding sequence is TGCGCCAGCAGCTATTCACAGGGGGAAGAGACCCAGTACTTC.

CDR3 sequence: CASSLDGTSGYLTTEYTQYF. The CDR3, as DNA: TGTGCCAGCAGCTTGGACGGGACTAGCGGATACCTAACCACCGAATATACGCAGTATTTT. V gene TRBV5-8 combines with J gene TRBJ2-3; 11 bases fit TRBD2. V lost 0 bases and J lost 7; bases outside the gene matches: 19. Germline V gene data show CDR1 as SGHTS and CDR2 as YDEGEE. The CDR3 runs 20 residues. Complete variable domain (other parts from reference TRBV5-8 and TRBJ2-3): EAGVTQSPTHLIKTRGQQATLRCSPISGHTSVYWYQQALGLGLQFLLWYDEGEERNRGNFPPRFSGRQFPNYSSELNVNALELEDSALYLCASSLDGTSGYLTTEYTQYFGPGTRLTVL.

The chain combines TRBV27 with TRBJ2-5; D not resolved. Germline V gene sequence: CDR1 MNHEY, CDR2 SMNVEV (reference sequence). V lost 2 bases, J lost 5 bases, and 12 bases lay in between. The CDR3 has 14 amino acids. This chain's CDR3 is CASSLNTIGETQYF. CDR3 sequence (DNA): TGTGCCAGCAGTTTAAATACGATCGGGGAGACCCAGTACTTC.

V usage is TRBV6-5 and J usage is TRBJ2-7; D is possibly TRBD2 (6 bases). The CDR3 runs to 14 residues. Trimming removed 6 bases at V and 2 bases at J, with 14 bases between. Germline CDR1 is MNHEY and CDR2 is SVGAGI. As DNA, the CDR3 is TGTGCCAGCAGCCCCGGGACTCCCCCCTACGAGCAGTACTTC. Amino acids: CASSPGTPPYEQYF.

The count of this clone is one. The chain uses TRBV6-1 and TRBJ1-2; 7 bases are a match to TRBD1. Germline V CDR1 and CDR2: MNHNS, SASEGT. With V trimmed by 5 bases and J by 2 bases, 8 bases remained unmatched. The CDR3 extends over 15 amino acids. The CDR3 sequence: CASSQLGTVNYGYTF. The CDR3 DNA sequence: TGTGCCAGCAGTCAACTCGGGACAGTCAACTATGGCTACACCTTC.

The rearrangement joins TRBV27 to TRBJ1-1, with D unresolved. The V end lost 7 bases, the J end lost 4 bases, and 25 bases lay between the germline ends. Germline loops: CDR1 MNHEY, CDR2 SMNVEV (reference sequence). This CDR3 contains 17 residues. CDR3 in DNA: TGTGCCAGCAATGGAATAAGGCCCCTTAGCTTAACCACTGAAGCTTTCTTT. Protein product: CASNGIRPLSLTTEAFF.

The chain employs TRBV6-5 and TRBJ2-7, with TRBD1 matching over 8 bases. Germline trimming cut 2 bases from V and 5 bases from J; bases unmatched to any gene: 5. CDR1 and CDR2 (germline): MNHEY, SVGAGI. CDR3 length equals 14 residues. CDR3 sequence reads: CASSYPGQADEQYF. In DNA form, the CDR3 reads TGTGCCAGCAGTTACCCGGGACAGGCGGACGAGCAGTACTTC.

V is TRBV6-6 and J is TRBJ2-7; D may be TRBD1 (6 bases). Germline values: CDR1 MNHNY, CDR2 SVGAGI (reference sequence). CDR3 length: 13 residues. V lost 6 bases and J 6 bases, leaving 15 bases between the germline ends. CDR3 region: CASSPGVVGEQYF. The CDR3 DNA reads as TGTGCCAGCAGCCCAGGGGTTGTGGGCGAGCAGTACTTC.

The CDR3 is CASSQRDGPYEQYF. In DNA, the CDR3 is TGTGCCAGCAGCCAACGGGACGGACCCTACGAGCAGTACTTC. The chain links TRBV4-2 to TRBJ2-5, with D perhaps given as TRBD1 or TRBD2 (5 bases each). The J call may be incorrect, as the DNA end agrees better with TRBJ2-7. CDR1 and CDR2 from the germline V gene are LGHNA and YNFKEQ. The CDR3 runs to 14 residues.

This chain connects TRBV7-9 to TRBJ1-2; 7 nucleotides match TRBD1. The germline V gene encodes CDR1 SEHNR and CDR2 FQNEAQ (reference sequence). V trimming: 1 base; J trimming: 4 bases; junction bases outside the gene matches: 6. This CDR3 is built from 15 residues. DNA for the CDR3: TGTGCCAGCAGCTTAGTAGGGACAGACGTCTATGGCTACACCTTC. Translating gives CASSLVGTDVYGYTF.

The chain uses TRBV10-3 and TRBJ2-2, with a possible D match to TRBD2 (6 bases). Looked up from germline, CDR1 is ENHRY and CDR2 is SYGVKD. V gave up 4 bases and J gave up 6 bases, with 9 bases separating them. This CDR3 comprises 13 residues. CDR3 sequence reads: CAISAEGSGELFF. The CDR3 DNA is TGTGCCATCAGTGCGGAGGGGTCCGGGGAGCTGTTTTTT.

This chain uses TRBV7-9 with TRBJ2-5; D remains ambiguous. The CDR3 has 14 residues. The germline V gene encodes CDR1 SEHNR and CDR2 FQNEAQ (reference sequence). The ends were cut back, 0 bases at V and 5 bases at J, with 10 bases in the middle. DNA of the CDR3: TGTGCCAGCAGCTTAGCGCGGCCCCGGGAGACCCAGTACTTC. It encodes CASSLARPRETQYF.

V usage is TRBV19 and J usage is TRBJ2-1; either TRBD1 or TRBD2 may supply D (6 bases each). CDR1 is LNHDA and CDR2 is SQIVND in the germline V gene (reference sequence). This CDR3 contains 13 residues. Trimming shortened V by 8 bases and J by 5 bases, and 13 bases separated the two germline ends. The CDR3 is CASSRGPDNEQFF. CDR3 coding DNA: TGTGCCAGTTCCCGGGGGCCTGACAATGAGCAGTTCTTC.

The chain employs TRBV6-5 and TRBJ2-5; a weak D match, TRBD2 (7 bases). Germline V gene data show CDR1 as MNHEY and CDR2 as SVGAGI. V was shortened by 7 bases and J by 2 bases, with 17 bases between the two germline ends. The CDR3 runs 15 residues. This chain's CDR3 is CASTPTGGTQETQYF. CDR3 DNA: TGTGCCAGCACCCCCACCGGGGGGACACAAGAGACCCAGTACTTC.

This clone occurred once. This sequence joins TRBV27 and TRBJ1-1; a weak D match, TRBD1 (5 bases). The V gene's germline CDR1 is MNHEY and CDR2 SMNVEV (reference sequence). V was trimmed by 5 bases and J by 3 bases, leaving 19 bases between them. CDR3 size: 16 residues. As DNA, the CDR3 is TGTGCCAGCAGTATAACATGGGGCCTACTCCACACTGAAGCTTTCTTT. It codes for CASSITWGLLHTEAFF.